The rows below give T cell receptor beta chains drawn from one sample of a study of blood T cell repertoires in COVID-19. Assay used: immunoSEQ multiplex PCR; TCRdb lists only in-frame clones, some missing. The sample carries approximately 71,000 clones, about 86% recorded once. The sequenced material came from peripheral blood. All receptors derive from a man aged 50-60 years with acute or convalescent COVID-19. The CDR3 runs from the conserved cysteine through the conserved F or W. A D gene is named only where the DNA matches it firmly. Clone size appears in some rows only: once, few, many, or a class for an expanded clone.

CDR3 protein: CASSEGLAGASRREQYF
CDR3 DNA: TGTGCCAGCAGCGAGGGACTAGCGGGAGCGTCACGCCGCGAGCAGTACTTC
J gene: TRBJ2-7
D gene: TRBD2
V gene: TRBV3-1/TRBV3-2
clone size: NA

CDR3 protein: CASSPLSGGDARRFGNTIYF
CDR3 DNA: TGTGCCAGCAGCCCCCTCTCCGGAGGGGACGCCCGGAGGTTTGGAAACACCATATATTTT
J gene: TRBJ1-3
D gene: NA
V gene: TRBV3-1/TRBV3-2
clone size: NA

CDR3 protein: CASSFLGQGNSPLHF
CDR3 DNA: TGTGCCAGCAGTTTTCTAGGACAAGGAAATTCACCCCTCCACTTT
J gene: TRBJ1-6
D gene: NA
V gene: TRBV27
clone size: few

CDR3 protein: CASGLVQAGGRRTGELFF
CDR3 DNA: TGTGCTAGTGGTTTGGTACAAGCGGGGGGGCGGAGGACCGGGGAGCTGTTTTTT
J gene: TRBJ2-2
D gene: TRBD2
V gene: TRBV12-5
clone size: once

CDR3 protein: CASSQESGRKLFF
CDR3 DNA: TGTGCCAGCAGCCAAGAGTCCGGGAGAAAACTGTTTTTT
J gene: TRBJ1-4
D gene: NA
V gene: TRBV3-1/TRBV3-2
clone size: NA

CDR3 protein: CASSMGGPGTGGAGANVLTF
CDR3 DNA: TGCGCCAGCAGCATGGGGGGCCCGGGGACAGGGGGCGCTGGGGCCAACGTCCTGACTTTC
J gene: TRBJ2-6
D gene: TRBD1
V gene: TRBV5-1
clone size: once

CDR3 protein: CASSSRLAGPYNEQFF
CDR3 DNA: TGTGCCAGCAGCTCAAGACTAGCGGGCCCTTACAATGAGCAGTTCTTC
J gene: TRBJ2-1
D gene: TRBD2
V gene: TRBV11-3
clone size: NA

CDR3 protein: CSASGTGEYSGANVLTF
CDR3 DNA: TGCAGCGCCTCCGGGACAGGGGAGTACTCTGGGGCCAACGTCCTGACTTTC
J gene: TRBJ2-6
D gene: TRBD1
V gene: TRBV29-1
clone size: NA

CDR3 protein: CASTPGGAGAAEQYF
CDR3 DNA: TGTGCCAGCACCCCAGGGGGAGCCGGGGCCGCCGAGCAGTACTTC
J gene: TRBJ2-7
D gene: TRBD1
V gene: TRBV5-4
clone size: NA

CDR3 protein: CSVEGGRVGTDTQYF
CDR3 DNA: TGCAGCGTTGAAGGGGGGCGGGTCGGCACAGATACGCAGTATTTT
J gene: TRBJ2-3
D gene: NA
V gene: TRBV29-1
clone size: few

CDR3 protein: CASSYRGAGADGYTF
CDR3 DNA: TGTGCCAGCAGCTATAGGGGTGCGGGGGCTGATGGCTACACCTTC
J gene: TRBJ1-2
D gene: NA
V gene: TRBV7-8
clone size: once

CDR3 protein: CASSELLAGGLEQYF
CDR3 DNA: TGTGCCAGCAGTGAACTTCTAGCGGGGGGGCTCGAGCAGTACTTC
J gene: TRBJ2-7
D gene: TRBD2
V gene: TRBV6-1
clone size: NA

CDR3 protein: CASSGPFRGSTGANVLTF
CDR3 DNA: TGTGCCAGCAGCGGACCATTCAGGGGAAGCACTGGGGCCAACGTCCTGACTTTC
J gene: TRBJ2-6
D gene: NA
V gene: TRBV13
clone size: NA

CDR3 protein: CASSPRGQEISYEQYF
CDR3 DNA: TGTGCCAGCAGCCCGAGGGGGCAGGAAATCTCCTACGAGCAGTACTTC
J gene: TRBJ2-7
D gene: TRBD1
V gene: TRBV7-2
clone size: NA

CDR3 protein: CASSPSTGNTEAFF
CDR3 DNA: TGTGCCAGTAGTCCCTCGACAGGGAACACTGAAGCTTTCTTT
J gene: TRBJ1-1
D gene: NA
V gene: TRBV19
clone size: once

CDR3 protein: CASSEAGNLPYGYTF
CDR3 DNA: TGTGCCAGCAGTGAAGCCGGGAACCTTCCCTATGGCTACACCTTC
J gene: TRBJ1-2
D gene: NA
V gene: TRBV2
clone size: NA

CDR3 protein: CASREAAGGHNEQFF
CDR3 DNA: TGTGCCAGCAGGGAGGCAGCGGGAGGTCACAATGAGCAGTTCTTC
J gene: TRBJ2-1
D gene: TRBD2
V gene: TRBV6-4
clone size: NA

CDR3 protein: CASSSTGHGSNQPQHF
CDR3 DNA: TGTGCCAGCAGTTCCACTGGGCACGGCTCCAATCAGCCCCAGCATTTT
J gene: TRBJ1-5
D gene: NA
V gene: TRBV6-5
clone size: NA

CDR3 protein: CASSPGQGNRLLGEQYF
CDR3 DNA: TGTGCCAGCAGCCCGGGACAGGGAAATCGGCTATTGGGGGAGCAGTACTTC
J gene: TRBJ2-7
D gene: TRBD1
V gene: TRBV7-9
clone size: NA

CDR3 protein: CASSLGYTAIGEKLFF
CDR3 DNA: TGTGCCAGCAGCTTGGGGTACACAGCCATAGGTGAAAAACTGTTTTTT
J gene: TRBJ1-4
D gene: NA
V gene: TRBV5-5
clone size: NA

CDR3 protein: CASSHPGQVNTEAFF
CDR3 DNA: TGTGCCAGCAGCCATCCGGGACAGGTGAACACTGAAGCTTTCTTT
J gene: TRBJ1-1
D gene: TRBD1
V gene: TRBV4-2
clone size: many

CDR3 protein: CASSLVAGNTGELFF
CDR3 DNA: TGCGCCAGCAGCTTGGTAGCGGGGAACACCGGGGAGCTGTTTTTT
J gene: TRBJ2-2
D gene: TRBD2
V gene: TRBV5-1
clone size: NA

CDR3 protein: CASQRGGITEAFF
CDR3 DNA: TGTGCCAGCCAAAGGGGGGGCATCACTGAAGCTTTCTTT
J gene: TRBJ1-1
D gene: NA
V gene: TRBV6-5
clone size: once

CDR3 protein: CASSVERITDTQYF
CDR3 DNA: TGTGCCAGCAGCGTAGAGAGGATCACAGATACGCAGTATTTT
J gene: TRBJ2-3
D gene: NA
V gene: TRBV9
clone size: NA

CDR3 protein: CASFADSKETQYF
CDR3 DNA: TGTGCCAGTTTCGCGGACAGTAAAGAGACCCAGTACTTC
J gene: TRBJ2-5
D gene: NA
V gene: TRBV18
clone size: NA

CDR3 protein: CASSSFGTLNYGYTF
CDR3 DNA: TGTGCCAGTAGCTCATTCGGGACACTTAACTATGGCTACACCTTC
J gene: TRBJ1-2
D gene: NA
V gene: TRBV19
clone size: few

CDR3 protein: CAISESLAGYQPQHF
CDR3 DNA: TGTGCCATCAGTGAGTCTTTGGCAGGTTATCAGCCCCAGCATTTT
J gene: TRBJ1-5
D gene: NA
V gene: TRBV10-3
clone size: NA

CDR3 protein: CAQRFRGGEAFF
CDR3 DNA: TGTGCCCAGCGGTTCCGGGGGGGTGAAGCTTTCTTT
J gene: TRBJ1-1
D gene: NA
V gene: TRBV6-4
clone size: NA

CDR3 protein: CASSFRGFGNQPQHF
CDR3 DNA: TGTGCCAGCAGCTTTCGAGGGTTTGGCAATCAGCCCCAGCATTTT
J gene: TRBJ1-5
D gene: NA
V gene: TRBV5-6
clone size: NA

CDR3 protein: CASSFEVGERTEAFF
CDR3 DNA: TGTGCCAGCAGCTTTGAAGTCGGGGAGAGGACTGAAGCTTTCTTT
J gene: TRBJ1-1
D gene: NA
V gene: TRBV5-4
clone size: NA

CDR3 protein: CASSEVGQEGSLFF
CDR3 DNA: TGTGCCAGCAGTGAAGTGGGACAGGAGGGTTCACTGTTTTTT
J gene: TRBJ1-4
D gene: TRBD1
V gene: TRBV2
clone size: NA

CDR3 protein: CASSSRRGSERNEQFF
CDR3 DNA: TGTGCCAGCAGTTCCCGCCGGGGGAGTGAGAGGAATGAGCAGTTCTTC
J gene: TRBJ2-1
D gene: NA
V gene: TRBV28
clone size: NA

CDR3 protein: CAWSIQRATEKLFF
CDR3 DNA: TGTGCCTGGAGTATACAGCGGGCGACTGAAAAACTGTTTTTT
J gene: TRBJ1-4
D gene: NA
V gene: TRBV30
clone size: NA

CDR3 protein: CASSGDRNNEQFF
CDR3 DNA: TGTGCCAGCAGTGGAGACAGGAATAATGAGCAGTTCTTC
J gene: TRBJ2-1
D gene: NA
V gene: TRBV2
clone size: once

CDR3 protein: CASSPRVFDYITDTQYF
CDR3 DNA: TGTGCCAGCAGCCCCAGGGTGTTTGATTATATTACAGATACGCAGTATTTT
J gene: TRBJ2-3
D gene: NA
V gene: TRBV9
clone size: NA

CDR3 protein: CASSLGLAGEPFF
CDR3 DNA: TGTGCCAGCAGCTTAGGACTAGCGGGCGAACCGTTCTTC
J gene: TRBJ2-1
D gene: TRBD2
V gene: TRBV7-2
clone size: NA

CDR3 protein: CSAYSAGQPQHF
CDR3 DNA: TGCAGCGCCTACTCCGCGGGGCAGCCCCAGCATTTT
J gene: TRBJ1-5
D gene: NA
V gene: TRBV29-1
clone size: once